Shown below are 12 T cell receptor beta chains from a single sample sequenced in a study of blood T cells in healthy people across ages. A second PCR of 7 to 11 cycles used a sample-barcoded 5' primer and a J-beta primer mix. Each CDR3 protein gets one entry after TCRdb re-called the 5' RACE reads with MiXCR. The sample contains just under 750,000 distinct CDR3 sequences, 22% of which appear only once. Sequenced sample: blood. The receptors shown here come from a man between 65 and 79 years old in good health.

The V and J genes are TRBV5-1 and TRBJ1-1; a weak D match, TRBD1 (5 bases). Between the trimmed V and J ends, which lost 1 base and 5 bases, there was a span of 9 bases. The CDR3 loop spans 13 amino acids. From germline, CDR1 is SGHRS and CDR2 YFSETQ. CDR3 sequence reads: CASSLFGGTEAFF. The CDR3 DNA reads TGCGCCAGCAGCTTGTTCGGGGGGACTGAAGCTTTCTTT.

This clonotype showed up just a few times. The rearrangement joins TRBV4-3 to TRBJ2-3, with D unclear. CDR1 and CDR2 (germline): LGHNA, YSLEER. This CDR3 is built from 15 residues. The V end was cut by 2 bases, the J end by 0 bases, with 9 bases between. CDR3 protein: CASSQRPHSTDTQYF. The CDR3 coding sequence is TGCGCCAGCAGCCAAAGACCCCATAGCACAGATACGCAGTATTTT.

This clonotype was seen more than once but under ten times. The chain has TRBV12-3 or TRBV12-4 and TRBJ2-1; TRBD1 matches at 9 bases. J was trimmed by 11 bases and V by 4 bases; bases with no gene match: 6. The CDR3 totals 13 residues. The CDR3 sequence is CASSSGQGPQQFF. The CDR3 DNA reads TGTGCCAGCAGTTCCGGACAGGGGCCACAGCAGTTCTTC.

This clonotype has only a few counts. The chain combines TRBV7-9 with TRBJ2-5; D is possibly TRBD2 (5 bases). The J call may be in error: the DNA end matches TRBJ2-1 better. Germline CDR1 SEHNR, CDR2 FQNEAQ (reference sequence). The length of the CDR3 is 14 residues. The DNA for the CDR3 is TGTGCCAGCAGTCTTAGCGAGAGGGTCGATGAGCAGTTCTTC. This translates into CASSLSERVDEQFF.

This clonotype came up once. The chain uses TRBV2 and TRBJ2-2; 13 bases are a match to TRBD2. The V and J ends lost 6 bases and 0 bases, in that order; junction bases with no gene match: 4. The CDR3 covers 17 residues. Germline lookup yields CDR1 SNHLY and CDR2 FYNNEI. DNA of the CDR3: TGTGCCAGCAGCCAGACTAGCGGGAGGTCGAACACCGGGGAGCTGTTTTTT. Translating gives CASSQTSGRSNTGELFF.

The chain employs TRBV5-1 and TRBJ2-1; a weak D match, TRBD2 (6 bases). From germline, CDR1 is SGHRS and CDR2 YFSETQ. The CDR3 contains 13 residues. V dropped 2 bases and J dropped 9 bases, with 12 bases sitting between them. The CDR3 region is CASSFSGGVEQFF. In nucleotides, the CDR3 is TGCGCCAGCAGCTTCTCGGGCGGGGTTGAGCAGTTCTTC. Looking up the rest from reference TRBV5-1 and TRBJ2-1 gives the full variable domain: KAGVTQTPRYLIKTRGQQVTLSCSPISGHRSVSWYQQTPGQGLQFLFEYFSETQRNKGNFPGRFSGRQFSNSRSEMNVSTLELGDSALYLCASSFSGGVEQFFGPGTRLTVL.

This clonotype has just a few counts. No conserved phenylalanine or tryptophan is present at the end of the CDR3, so a read error is the likely explanation. The chain carries TRBV6-5 and TRBJ1-5; no clear D. The germline V gene has CDR1 MNHEY and CDR2 SVGAGI. Between the trimmed V and J ends, which lost 0 bases and 4 bases, there was a span of 10 bases. The CDR3 has 15 amino acids. The DNA of the CDR3 is TGTGCCAGCAGTTACTCGATACAGCAGAATCAGCCCCAGCATCTT. It translates to CASSYSIQQNQPQHL.

In its sample, this clonotype was seen a few times. The chain carries TRBV29-1 and TRBJ1-1; D is unclear. CDR1 and CDR2 from the germline V gene are SQVTM and ANQGSEA. Trimming removed 5 bases at V and 2 bases at J, with 9 bases between. The CDR3 totals 12 residues. CDR3 DNA: TGCAGCGTTCTGGCAGAAAACACTGAAGCTTTCTTT. Protein product: CSVLAENTEAFF.

This chain links TRBV5-4 with TRBJ2-7, with no clear D. This CDR3 is built from 13 residues. In germline, CDR1 is SGHNT, CDR2 YYREEE (reference sequence). Trimming left V 1 base short and J 2 bases short, with 7 bases between. The CDR3 reads CASSLRTAYEQYV. CDR3 nucleotide sequence: TGTGCCAGCAGCTTGCGAACAGCCTACGAGCAGTACGTC.

This clonotype was observed a handful of times. The V call is TRBV20-1, the J call TRBJ2-5; D may be TRBD1 or TRBD2 (5 bases each). CDR1 is DFQATT and CDR2 is SNEGSKA in the germline V gene (reference sequence). The CDR3 extends over 12 amino acids. V dropped 7 bases and J dropped 9 bases, with 18 bases sitting between them. The CDR3 DNA sequence: TGCAGTGAAGAGGGGACGATCGAGGCCCAGTACTTC. As protein: CSEEGTIEAQYF.

This clonotype was observed a few times. The CDR3 is CASSVGRRRPGNTIYF. In nucleotides, the CDR3 is TGTGCCAGCAGCGTAGGTCGGCGCAGGCCGGGCAACACCATATATTTT. The rearrangement uses TRBV9 and TRBJ1-3; no clear D. The CDR3 covers 16 residues. From germline, CDR1 is SGDLS and CDR2 YYNGEE. V shed 0 bases and J shed 7 bases, with 17 bases lying between them.

V is TRBV20-1 and J is TRBJ1-1, with D hard to call. This CDR3 has 11 residues. The germline V gene has CDR1 DFQATT and CDR2 SNEGSKA (reference sequence). V lost 5 bases to trimming and J lost 0 bases, with 4 bases between them. DNA of the CDR3: TGCAGTGCTCACATGAACACTGAAGCTTTCTTT. It specifies CSAHMNTEAFF.